This T cell receptor beta chain was sequenced in a study of blood T cell repertoires in COVID-19. TCRdb's copy holds only in-frame clones and misses some; the assay was immunoSEQ multiplex PCR. The sample includes 170,000 or so clones, about 86% of them seen just once. The origin of this receptor is a man in his fifties or sixties with active or convalescent COVID-19. Sequencing was carried out using peripheral blood.

This CDR3 reads CASSPWTAEGIAEAFF. DNA for the CDR3: TGTGCCAGCAGCCCGTGGACGGCGGAGGGTATAGCTGAAGCTTTCTTT. This sequence joins TRBV7-9 and TRBJ1-1; D not certain. Germline V gene lookup returns CDR1 SEHNR and CDR2 FQNEAQ (reference sequence). V was clipped by 5 bases and J by 6 bases, with 22 bases between them. The CDR3 runs 16 residues.